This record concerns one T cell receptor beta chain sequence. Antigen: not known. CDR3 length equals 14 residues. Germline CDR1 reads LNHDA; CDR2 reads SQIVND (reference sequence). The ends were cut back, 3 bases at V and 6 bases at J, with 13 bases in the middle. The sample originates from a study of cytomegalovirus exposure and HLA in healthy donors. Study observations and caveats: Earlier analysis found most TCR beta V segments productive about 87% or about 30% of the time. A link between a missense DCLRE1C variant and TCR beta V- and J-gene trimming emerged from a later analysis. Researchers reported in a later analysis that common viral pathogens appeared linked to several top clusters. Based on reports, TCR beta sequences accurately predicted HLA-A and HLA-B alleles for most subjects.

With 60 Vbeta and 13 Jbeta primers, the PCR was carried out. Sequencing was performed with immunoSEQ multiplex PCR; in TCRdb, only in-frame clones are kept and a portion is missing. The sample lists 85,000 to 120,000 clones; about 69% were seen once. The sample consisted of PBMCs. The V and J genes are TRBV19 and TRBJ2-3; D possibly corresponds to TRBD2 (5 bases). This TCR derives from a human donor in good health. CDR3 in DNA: TGTGCCAGTAGTATTACGCGGAGGCGGGATACGCAGTATTTT. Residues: CASSITRRRDTQYF.